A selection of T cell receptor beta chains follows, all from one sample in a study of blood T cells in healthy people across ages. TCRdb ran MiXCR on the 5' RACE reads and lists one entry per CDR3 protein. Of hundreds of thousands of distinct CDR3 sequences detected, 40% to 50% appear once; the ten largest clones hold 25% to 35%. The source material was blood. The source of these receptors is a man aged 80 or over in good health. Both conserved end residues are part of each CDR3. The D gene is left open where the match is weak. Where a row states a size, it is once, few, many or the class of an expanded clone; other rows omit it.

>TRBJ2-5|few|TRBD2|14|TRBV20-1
TGCAGTGCTAGGTCGACTAGCGGGGTAGAGACCCAGTACTTC
CSARSTSGVETQYF
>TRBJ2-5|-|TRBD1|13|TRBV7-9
TGTGCCAGCAGCGGGGGGACAGGGGAAGAGCAGTACTTC
CASSGGTGEEQYF
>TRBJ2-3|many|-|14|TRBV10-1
TGCGCCAGCAGTGAGTCCCGGAGCACAGATACGCAGTATTTT
CASSESRSTDTQYF
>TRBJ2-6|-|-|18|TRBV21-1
TGTACCAGCAGCAAAGTAGCCCCTATGCGACCTGGGGCCAACGTCCTGACTTTC
CTSSKVAPMRPGANVLTF
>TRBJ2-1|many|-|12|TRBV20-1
TGCAGTGCTAGGAATCCAAACAATGAGCAGTTCTTC
CSARNPNNEQFF
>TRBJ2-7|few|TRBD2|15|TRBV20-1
TGCAGTGGCCTGAATCTAGCGGAGAAAACCTACGAGCAGTACTTC
CSGLNLAEKTYEQYF
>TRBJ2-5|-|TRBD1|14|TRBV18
TGTGCCAGCTCAGGACAGGGGGCGAGAGAGACCCAGTACTTC
CASSGQGARETQYF
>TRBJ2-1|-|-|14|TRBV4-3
TGCGCCAGCAGCCAAGGGGCCTGGGGCAATGAGCAGTTCTTC
CASSQGAWGNEQFF
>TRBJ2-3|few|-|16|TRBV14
TGTGCCAGCAGCCAAGGTACAGGATCGAGCACAGATACGCAGTATTTT
CASSQGTGSSTDTQYF
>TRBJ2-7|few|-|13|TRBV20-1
TGCAGTGCTAGTTTCCAGGGGCCCAACGAGCAGTACTTC
CSASFQGPNEQYF
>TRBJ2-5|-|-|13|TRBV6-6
TGTGCCAGCAGTTACTTGGCTGTCGAGACCCAGTACTTC
CASSYLAVETQYF
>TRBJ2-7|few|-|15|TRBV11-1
TGTGCCAGCAGCACAAGTAAAGGGGCGCTATACGAGCAGTACTTC
CASSTSKGALYEQYF
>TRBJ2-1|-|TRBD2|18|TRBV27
TGTGCCAGCAGTTTATCGACCAGGGTAGTAGCGGGAGTCGATGAGCAGTTCTTC
CASSLSTRVVAGVDEQFF
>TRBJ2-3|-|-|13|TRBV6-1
TGTGCCACCGCGGGTTCTAGCACAGATACGCAGTATTTT
CATAGSSTDTQYF
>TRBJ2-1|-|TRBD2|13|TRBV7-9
TGTGCCAGCAGCTTACTAGCGGATAATGAGCAGTTCTTC
CASSLLADNEQFF
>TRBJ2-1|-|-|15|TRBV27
TGTGCCAGCAGTTTCCTCGGCGGGACCTACAATGAGCAGTTCTTC
CASSFLGGTYNEQFF
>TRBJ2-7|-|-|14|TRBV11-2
TGTGCCAGCAGCTTAAGTATCAGTACCTACGAGCAGTACTTC
CASSLSISTYEQYF
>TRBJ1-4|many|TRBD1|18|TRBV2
TGTGCCAGCAGTCGGGACCGGACAGGGGGGGAGCAAATAGAAAAACTGTTTTTT
CASSRDRTGGEQIEKLFF
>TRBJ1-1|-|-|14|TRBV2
TGTGCCAGCAGGGAAGGGACGGGGAACACTGAAGCTTTCTTT
CASREGTGNTEAFF
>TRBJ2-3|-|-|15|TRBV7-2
TGTGCCAGCAGCCGTAAAGCACTAAGCACAGATACGCAGTATTTT
CASSRKALSTDTQYF
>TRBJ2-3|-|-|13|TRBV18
TGTGCCAGCTCACCGTCGAGGTGGAATACGCAGTATTTT
CASSPSRWNTQYF
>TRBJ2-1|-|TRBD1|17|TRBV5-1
TGCGCCAGCAGCTTGGAACGGACAGGGCAGGTGGCCTACGAGCAGTTCTTC
CASSLERTGQVAYEQFF